One sample yielded the 16 T cell receptor beta chains listed below, sequenced in a study of blood T cell repertoires in COVID-19. TCRdb's copy holds only in-frame clones and misses some; the assay was immunoSEQ multiplex PCR. The table lists under 200,000 clones, just under 90% of them singletons. The specimen sequenced was peripheral blood. The receptor source for this set is a woman in her seventies with COVID-19, enrolled during active disease.

The V and J genes are TRBV3-1 (or the pseudogene TRBV3-2) and TRBJ2-3; 9 bases align to TRBD1. Looked up from germline, CDR1 is LGHDT and CDR2 is YNNKEL (reference sequence). J gave up 2 bases and V 2 bases, and 5 bases lay outside the gene matches. CDR3 length: 16 amino acids. The CDR3 is CASSQHRDRATDTQYF. In DNA form, the CDR3 reads TGTGCCAGCAGCCAACATAGGGACAGGGCCACAGATACGCAGTATTTT.

The chain joins TRBV20-1 to TRBJ2-5; 11 positions agree with TRBD2. CDR3 length equals 15 residues. The V gene's germline CDR1 is DFQATT and CDR2 SNEGSKA (reference sequence). V shed 3 bases and J 2 bases; nucleotides not matched to a gene: 5. DNA for the CDR3: TGCAGTGCTAGTATGGTAGCGGGGGGGCAAGAGACCCAGTACTTC. Residues: CSASMVAGGQETQYF.

The chain links TRBV11-3 to TRBJ2-2; tentative D call: TRBD1 (5 bases). The CDR3 loop spans 13 amino acids. Germline V lookup: CDR1 SGHNT, CDR2 YENEEA. V was shortened by 5 bases and J by 7 bases, with 11 bases between the two germline ends. In nucleotides, the CDR3 is TGTGCCAGCAGCCCGGCCAGGGTCGGGGAGCTGTTTTTT. Protein: CASSPARVGELFF.

This clone was observed at least ten times. The chain couples TRBV14 to TRBJ2-3; 10 nucleotides match TRBD1. V was pared by 4 bases and J by 6 bases, with 4 bases of the junction left unmatched. This CDR3 is built from 14 residues. Per germline, CDR1 SGHDN and CDR2 FVKESK. DNA for the CDR3: TGTGCCAGCAGCCCGGGACAGGGGTTGGATACGCAGTATTTT. It is translated as CASSPGQGLDTQYF.

This clone was counted between two and nine times. The chain carries TRBV4-1 and TRBJ1-5; D remains ambiguous. The CDR3 loop spans 15 amino acids. V was cut by 1 base and J by 0 bases, with 7 bases left in between. Germline V CDR1 and CDR2: MGHRA, YSYEKL. The CDR3, as DNA: TGCGCCAGCAGCCAAGGACCAGGTAGCAATCAGCCCCAGCATTTT. It codes for CASSQGPGSNQPQHF.

The chain employs TRBV6-5 and TRBJ2-7; 10 positions agree with TRBD2. V was pared by 2 bases and J by 4 bases, with 5 bases of the junction left unmatched. CDR3 length: 15 residues. CDR1 and CDR2 (germline): MNHEY, SVGAGI. CDR3 residues: CASSYGLAGAYEQYF. The CDR3 bases are TGTGCCAGCAGTTACGGGCTAGCGGGGGCATACGAGCAGTACTTC.

The chain carries TRBV28 and TRBJ1-2; 9 bases fit TRBD1. Germline CDR1 reads MDHEN; CDR2 reads SYDVKM. J was trimmed by 6 bases and V by 2 bases; bases with no gene match: 7. The CDR3 runs to 15 residues. The CDR3 DNA is TGTGCCAGCAGTTTAGGAGGACAGGGGATTGATGGCTACACCTTC. This codes for CASSLGGQGIDGYTF.

This rearrangement joins TRBV28 to TRBJ2-7; D gene unclear. From germline, CDR1 is MDHEN and CDR2 SYDVKM. This CDR3 is built from 14 residues. Trimming stripped 7 bases from V and 0 bases from J, with 13 bases between. The CDR3 loop reads CASTPQSFSYEQYF. CDR3 nucleotide sequence: TGTGCCAGCACCCCGCAGTCGTTCTCCTACGAGCAGTACTTC.

The CDR3 DNA sequence: TGTGCCATCAGGGAGGCCCCGGGGGTGGGCACAGATACGCAGTATTTT. Translating gives CAIREAPGVGTDTQYF. The chain is built from TRBV10-3 and TRBJ2-3, with D tentatively TRBD2 (6 bases). CDR1 and CDR2 (germline): ENHRY, SYGVKD. V lost 6 bases, J lost 1 base, and 17 bases lay in between. This CDR3 has 16 residues.

This sequence joins TRBV3-1 (or the pseudogene TRBV3-2) and TRBJ2-7; a weak D match, TRBD2 (6 bases). From germline, CDR1 is LGHDT and CDR2 YNNKEL (reference sequence). The CDR3 consists of 13 residues. V shed 3 bases and J shed 2 bases, with 8 bases lying between them. CDR3 loop: CASSHRTTYEQYF. The CDR3 nucleotides read TGTGCCAGCAGCCACCGGACTACCTACGAGCAGTACTTC.

Here the CDR3 reads CATSAQGTYEQYF. DNA for the CDR3: TGTGCCACCAGTGCTCAGGGGACCTACGAGCAGTACTTC. This sequence joins TRBV24-1 and TRBJ2-7; possible D gene TRBD1, 6 bases. V was pared by 5 bases and J by 2 bases, with 9 bases between. The CDR3 loop spans 13 amino acids. The V gene's germline CDR1 is KGHDR and CDR2 SFDVKD.

This clone was observed once. This chain connects TRBV29-1 to TRBJ1-1; TRBD1 matches 7 bases. This CDR3 spans 12 amino acids. J gave up 4 bases and V 6 bases, and 5 bases lay outside the gene matches. Germline assignment: CDR1 SQVTM and CDR2 ANQGSEA. CDR3 loop: CSVKSGGTEAFF. The CDR3 DNA is TGCAGCGTCAAGTCAGGGGGCACTGAAGCTTTCTTT.

The J gene is TRBJ1-6, the V gene TRBV7-6, with 9 bases lining up with TRBD1. The CDR3 contains 16 residues. Germline trimming cut 6 bases from V and 5 bases from J; bases unmatched to any gene: 8. Germline CDR1 is SGHVS and CDR2 is FNYEAQ. The CDR3 DNA reads as TGTGCCAGCAGTTTGGGACAGGGAGTTAATAATTCACCCCTCCACTTT. Protein: CASSLGQGVNNSPLHF.

This chain uses TRBV28 with TRBJ1-4, with D uncertain. This CDR3 spans 13 amino acids. V dropped 8 bases and J dropped 4 bases, with 11 bases sitting between them. Germline CDR1 and CDR2: MDHEN and SYDVKM. The CDR3 sequence is CASQAGSNEKLFF. The CDR3 bases are TGTGCCAGCCAAGCGGGGAGTAATGAAAAACTGTTTTTT.

The CDR3 sequence: CASSYGQGMYNEQFF. DNA for the CDR3: TGTGCCAGCAGTTATGGACAGGGAATGTACAATGAGCAGTTCTTC. The rearrangement links TRBV6-5 to TRBJ2-1; 8 nucleotides align to TRBD1. The V and J ends lost 3 bases and 4 bases, in that order; junction bases with no gene match: 5. Germline V gene sequence: CDR1 MNHEY, CDR2 SVGAGI. The CDR3 sequence is 15 residues long.

The CDR3 DNA follows: TGTGCCAGCAGCTTAGCGGAGAAACAGCCCCAGCATTTT. This translates into CASSLAEKQPQHF. The J gene is TRBJ1-5, the V gene TRBV7-9; D remains ambiguous. Trimming cost V 0 bases and J 7 bases, with 7 bases left between them. CDR3 length: 13 amino acids. In germline, CDR1 is SEHNR, CDR2 FQNEAQ (reference sequence). The full variable domain, with the rest looked up from reference TRBV7-9 and TRBJ1-5, is DTGVSQNPRHKITKRGQNVTFRCDPISEHNRLYWYRQTLGQGPEFLTYFQNEAQLEKSRLLSDRFSAERPKGSFSTLEIQRTEQGDSAMYLCASSLAEKQPQHFGDGTRLSIL.